Here is one TCR beta chain with its context. This sample is part of a study of blood T cell repertoires in COVID-19. Study overall: T cells, B-cell-depleted T cells, or PBMCs supplied cDNA or gDNA.

The CDR3 runs to 14 residues. V lost 2 bases to trimming and J lost 6 bases; unmatched junction nucleotides: 6. From germline, CDR1 is SGDLS and CDR2 YYNGEE. As originally analysed: Reference gene primer amplification yielded estimated nucleated cell counts. Assay used: immunoSEQ multiplex PCR; TCRdb lists only in-frame clones, some missing. The DNA gave D and trimming, while V, J and clone size come from that table. The profile shows about 210,000 clones, around 83% of them singletons. Recruits, aged about 18 to 95 years, lived in 20 to 30 US areas. No more than 2 weeks before study entry, exposed participants had met a case of COVID-19.

This receptor was obtained from a young woman who had been exposed to COVID-19. V and J are TRBV9 and TRBJ1-2; 8 bases align to TRBD1. Sequencing was carried out using PBMCs or T cells enriched from blood (not recorded which). CDR3 residues: CASSVSRGQDGYTF. The CDR3 DNA sequence: TGTGCCAGCAGCGTTTCCAGGGGGCAGGATGGCTACACCTTC.